This T cell receptor beta chain was sequenced during a study of response to subunit inactivated influenza vaccine. TCRdb reprocessed the RT-PCR reads with MiXCR, giving one entry per CDR3 protein. The table records 560,000 or so distinct CDR3 sequences, about 7.6% of them present only once. Germline loops: CDR1 MNHNS, CDR2 SASEGT. The CDR3 runs 15 residues. V lost 2 bases, J lost 7 bases, and 8 bases stayed unmatched. Study conclusions and caveats: New T cells are recruited in small numbers by each seasonal influenza vaccination, according to the authors' suggestion.

On this clonotype itself: Its antigen is unidentified.

The receptor comes from a man between 50 and 75 years old who received an inactivated influenza vaccine. The chain couples TRBV6-1 to TRBJ2-1; 7 nucleotides agree with TRBD2. Sequences were derived from PBMCs from blood, sampled around 25 months after vaccination. CDR3 loop: CASSESGGRLNEQFF. CDR3 nucleotides: TGTGCCAGCAGTGAAAGCGGCGGGAGATTAAATGAGCAGTTCTTC.